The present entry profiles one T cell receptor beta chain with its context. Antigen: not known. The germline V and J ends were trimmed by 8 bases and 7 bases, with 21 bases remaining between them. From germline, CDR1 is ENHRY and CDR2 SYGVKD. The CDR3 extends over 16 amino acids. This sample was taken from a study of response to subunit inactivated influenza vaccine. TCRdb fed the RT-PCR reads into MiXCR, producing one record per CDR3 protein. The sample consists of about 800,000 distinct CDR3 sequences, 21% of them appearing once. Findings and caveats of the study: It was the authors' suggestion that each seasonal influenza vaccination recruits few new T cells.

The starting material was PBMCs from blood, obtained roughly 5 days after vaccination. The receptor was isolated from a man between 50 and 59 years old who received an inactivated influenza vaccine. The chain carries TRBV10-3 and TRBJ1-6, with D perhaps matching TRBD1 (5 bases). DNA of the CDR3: TGTGCCATCGCCCCATCCTCCGGGACTGAGAATTCACCCCTCCACTTT. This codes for CAIAPSSGTENSPLHF.